The next 17 T cell receptor beta chains were all read from a single sample in a study of blood T cell repertoires in COVID-19. TCRdb's table, derived via immunoSEQ multiplex PCR, lists solely in-frame clones and lacks some. The sample shows roughly 100,000 clones, approximately 88% of them seen only once. Material: peripheral blood. These receptors were taken from a man in his 60s with acute or convalescent COVID-19.

The chain carries TRBV2 and TRBJ2-1, with 8 positions matching TRBD1. The trim removed 5 bases at V and 7 bases at J, leaving 13 bases unmatched. This CDR3 region has 16 residues. Germline V CDR1 and CDR2: SNHLY, FYNNEI. CDR3 sequence (DNA): TGTGCCAGCAGTTTCCTTGGACAGGGCTCGGGTAATGAGCAGTTCTTC. This translates into CASSFLGQGSGNEQFF.

The chain recombines TRBV7-2 with TRBJ2-3, with D possibly matching TRBD2 (5 bases). Between the trimmed V and J ends, which lost 3 bases and 8 bases, there was a span of 15 bases. The CDR3 spans 14 residues. Per germline, CDR1 SGHTA and CDR2 FQGNSA. Written as DNA, the CDR3 is TGTGCCAGCAGCTTCTTGGGCGGGTCCCGTACGCAGTATTTT. It is translated as CASSFLGGSRTQYF.

This rearrangement joins TRBV9 to TRBJ1-3; 8 bases map to TRBD1. Germline values: CDR1 SGDLS, CDR2 YYNGEE. This CDR3 is built from 15 residues. The junction had 6 bases not matched to a gene; V was cut back by 4 bases and J by 3 bases. In nucleotides, the CDR3 is TGTGCCAGCAGCTTAGGACAGGGAAGTGGAAACACCATATATTTT. Encoded protein: CASSLGQGSGNTIYF.

The chain couples TRBV6-4 to TRBJ2-1; TRBD2 aligns across 7 bases. Germline V gives CDR1 MRHNA, CDR2 SNTAGT. The V gene end was trimmed by 2 bases and the J gene end by 9 bases; junction bases not matched to a gene: 4. The CDR3 is 13 residues long. The CDR3 DNA is TGTGCCAGCAGTGACCGGACTAGTTCTGAGCAGTTCTTC. Protein sequence: CASSDRTSSEQFF.

This clone was seen only once. V is TRBV27 and J is TRBJ1-5, with 10 bases that match TRBD1. The length of the CDR3 is 15 residues. CDR1 is MNHEY and CDR2 is SMNVEV in the germline V gene (reference sequence). The trim removed 3 bases at V and 6 bases at J, leaving 5 bases unmatched. The CDR3, as DNA: TGTGCCAGCAGTTTCTACCGGGACAGGGGTCAGCCCCAGCATTTT. Amino acids: CASSFYRDRGQPQHF.

The chain links TRBV11-2 to TRBJ1-1, with TRBD1 as a possible D gene (5 bases). Germline-derived CDR1 and CDR2 are SGHAT and FQNNGV. The CDR3 consists of 15 residues. The ends were cut back, 5 bases at V and 4 bases at J, with 17 bases in the middle. The DNA of the CDR3 is TGTGCCAGCAGCCGCGGAGGGACGGGGAGCACTGAAGCTTTCTTT. As protein: CASSRGGTGSTEAFF.

The rearrangement links TRBV2 to TRBJ2-3, with 8 positions matching TRBD1. The V gene end was trimmed by 5 bases and the J gene end by 0 bases; junction bases not matched to a gene: 4. CDR3 length: 15 amino acids. CDR1 and CDR2 (germline): SNHLY, FYNNEI. The CDR3 DNA sequence: TGTGCCAGCAGTTTCTGGACAGGGAGCACAGATACGCAGTATTTT. This translates into CASSFWTGSTDTQYF.

The chain joins TRBV5-1 to TRBJ2-3; TRBD2 might be the D (5 bases). This CDR3 has 16 amino acids. Germline V gives CDR1 SGHRS, CDR2 YFSETQ. Trimming pared 0 bases from V and 0 bases from J, leaving 11 bases between. CDR3 sequence (DNA): TGCGCCAGCAGCTTGGCCGCTAGCAGAAGCACAGATACGCAGTATTTT. Amino acid sequence: CASSLAASRSTDTQYF. The whole variable domain, remainder taken from reference TRBV5-1 and TRBJ2-3, is KAGVTQTPRYLIKTRGQQVTLSCSPISGHRSVSWYQQTPGQGLQFLFEYFSETQRNKGNFPGRFSGRQFSNSRSEMNVSTLELGDSALYLCASSLAASRSTDTQYFGPGTRLTVL.

The CDR3 reads CASGPSGGTGELFF. The CDR3 bases are TGTGCTAGTGGTCCCTCCGGGGGAACCGGGGAGCTGTTTTTT. V gene TRBV12-5 combines with J gene TRBJ2-2, with D tentatively TRBD2 (6 bases). Germline CDR1 is LGHNT and CDR2 is FRNRAP. The CDR3 spans 14 residues. V lost 5 bases, J lost 5 bases, and 12 bases lay in between.

The chain joins TRBV19 to TRBJ2-1, with 11 bases identical to TRBD2. The germline CDR1 and CDR2 sequences are LNHDA and SQIVND (reference sequence). The CDR3 has 16 amino acids. Losses at the gene ends were 1 base for V and 4 bases for J; bases not matched to a gene: 3. CDR3: CASSIGGTSGYNEQFF. CDR3 nucleotide sequence: TGTGCCAGTAGTATAGGAGGGACTAGCGGTTACAATGAGCAGTTCTTC. Together with reference TRBV19 and TRBJ2-1, the CDR3 gives the full variable domain: DGGITQSPKYLFRKEGQNVTLSCEQNLNHDAMYWYRQDPGQGLRLIYYSQIVNDFQKGDIAEGYSVSREKKESFPLTVTSAQKNPTAFYLCASSIGGTSGYNEQFFGPGTRLTVL.

The chain carries TRBV10-3 and TRBJ2-1, with D possibly TRBD1 on 8 matching bases. Trimming took off 5 bases at V and 5 bases at J, with 13 bases between the two ends. CDR1 ENHRY and CDR2 SYGVKD come from the germline V gene. The CDR3 runs to 14 residues. The CDR3 sequence is CAISTQGGDNEQFF. CDR3 coding DNA: TGTGCCATCAGTACACAGGGGGGGGACAATGAGCAGTTCTTC.

The chain has TRBV4-3 and TRBJ1-4, with unresolved D. Trimming took 0 bases from V and 4 from J, leaving 6 bases between them. The CDR3 is 14 residues long. Germline V gene lookup returns CDR1 LGHNA and CDR2 YSLEER. The chain's CDR3 is CASSQDQVNEKLFF. CDR3 nucleotide sequence: TGCGCCAGCAGCCAAGATCAGGTTAATGAAAAACTGTTTTTT.

The chain has TRBV25-1 and TRBJ2-7, with D maybe TRBD2 (6 bases). The CDR3 sequence is 14 residues long. Germline CDR1 and CDR2: MGHDK and SYGVNS. V lost 6 bases to trimming and J lost 6 bases, with 18 bases between them. The CDR3 sequence: CASRAWRMGGEQYV. The CDR3 DNA sequence: TGTGCCAGCAGGGCGTGGAGGATGGGGGGCGAGCAGTACGTC.

J is TRBJ1-2 and V is TRBV15, with D unclear. The CDR3 runs to 12 residues. Trimming stripped 3 bases from V and 4 bases from J, with 6 bases between. The germline gives CDR1 LNHNV, CDR2 YYDKDF (reference sequence). The CDR3 region is CATSSYSYGYTF. The DNA for the CDR3 is TGTGCCACCAGCAGCTACAGCTATGGCTACACCTTC.

The chain combines TRBV24-1 with TRBJ1-1; the D gene is possibly TRBD1 (5 bases). The germline CDR1 and CDR2 sequences are KGHDR and SFDVKD. V lost 2 bases to trimming and J lost 5 bases, with 8 bases between them. This CDR3 contains 13 residues. CDR3 residues: CATSDSGRTEAFF. CDR3 nucleotides: TGTGCCACCAGTGATTCAGGGAGGACTGAAGCTTTCTTT.

This clone showed up many times. V gene TRBV10-1 combines with J gene TRBJ1-2; D remains unclear. Trimming cost V 6 bases and J 6 bases, with 8 bases left between them. This CDR3 is built from 11 residues. Per germline, CDR1 WNHNN and CDR2 SYGVQD (reference sequence). DNA of the CDR3: TGCGCCAGCAGCGGGATTAATGGCTACACCTTC. This encodes CASSGINGYTF.

The chain recombines TRBV29-1 with TRBJ2-4; 7 bases map to TRBD2. The J segment lost 0 bases and the V segment lost 1 base, leaving 6 bases of the junction unmatched. Germline V gene sequence: CDR1 SQVTM, CDR2 ANQGSEA. The CDR3 totals 16 residues. The CDR3 nucleotides are TGCAGCGTTGAAGGAGGCAGGGAGGGAGCCAAAAACATTCAGTACTTC. This encodes CSVEGGREGAKNIQYF.